This T cell receptor beta chain was obtained from a study of identifying expanded T cells in peripheral blood (dated by TCRdb to the late 2010s). Describing the broader study: Technical replicates were generated by sequencing separate aliquots of the same genomic DNA pool, and four replicates were compared pairwise.

The sample holds one count of this clone. Its antigen is unknown. Base quality data are lacking; no much larger clone is found one base away. During the collection period, no infections or other immune events were recorded for the healthy donors. Time-dependent variance in a beta-binomial model of T-cell clone differential abundance was calibrated using healthy-donor blood repertoires as a training cohort. The training cohort was composed of around ten healthy donors, 3 female and 7 male. On average the donors were approximately 43 years old, and their ages spanned about 29 to 64 years. Whole blood, obtained from a commercial supplier, was collected from each healthy donor at three time points spaced approximately 15 days apart. Genomic DNA was extracted from unsorted whole blood for immunosequencing. CDR1 and CDR2 were assigned from the germline V gene as SGHTA and FQGNSA. Trimming accounts for 3 bases at V and 6 bases at J, while the number of junction bases matched to no gene is 5. The CDR3 measures 15 amino acids from cysteine to phenylalanine. Only the CDR3 DNA stays, 45 bases, in frame from base 1.

Broad study findings and their caveats: Variance in clone template counts between approximately two-week samples significantly increased with total template count across all healthy donors. The binomial model flagged approximately 1.1 differentially abundant clones between technical replicates but 15 to 17 over around 2 weeks and 19 over around four weeks. The beta-binomial model significantly reduced the number of clones called differentially abundant and the false-positive rate across all healthy-donor time intervals. The authors expected that over much longer intervals, such as months to years, biological variance in healthy repertoires might increase even further.

TCRbeta CDR3 regions were profiled with the immunoSEQ Assay using bias-controlled multiplex PCR amplification of genomic DNA. Per the authors' processing: To quantify the absolute abundance of each unique TCRbeta CDR3 region, the sequences were collapsed and filtered. Differential abundance was tested with a binomial (Fisher-equivalent) model and with a beta-binomial model adding time-dependent variance fitted from healthy donors. Clones with fewer than 5 combined templates were excluded, and clones with Benjamini-Hochberg FDR below 0.01 were called differentially abundant. In the beta-binomial model, variance was expressed as a function of the total template count across the two samples, in the form v = (b*log(k)+a)^2. TCRdb took over this immuneACCESS table, retaining in-frame rearrangements with V and J assigned. Such tables are incomplete; in checked studies, under half of the missing clones stem from an unresolved V gene, and the remainder is unexplained. The D gene and trimming were derived from the DNA, and the V and J assignments and clone size from that table. Counted in this sample were about 100,000 clones; 70% to 90% of them appeared once. Roughly 5.3% of the sample lies in the top ten.

The sequence was collected from a person aged 18 to 75 in good health. Sequencing input: blood. Recombination joined TRBV7-2 with TRBJ2-1; 10 bases in the middle match TRBD1. The nucleotide sequence reads as follows: TGTGCCAGCAGCTTGGGACAGGGGTTCGGCAATGAGCAGTTCTTC. Translated, it gives CASSLGQGFGNEQFF.